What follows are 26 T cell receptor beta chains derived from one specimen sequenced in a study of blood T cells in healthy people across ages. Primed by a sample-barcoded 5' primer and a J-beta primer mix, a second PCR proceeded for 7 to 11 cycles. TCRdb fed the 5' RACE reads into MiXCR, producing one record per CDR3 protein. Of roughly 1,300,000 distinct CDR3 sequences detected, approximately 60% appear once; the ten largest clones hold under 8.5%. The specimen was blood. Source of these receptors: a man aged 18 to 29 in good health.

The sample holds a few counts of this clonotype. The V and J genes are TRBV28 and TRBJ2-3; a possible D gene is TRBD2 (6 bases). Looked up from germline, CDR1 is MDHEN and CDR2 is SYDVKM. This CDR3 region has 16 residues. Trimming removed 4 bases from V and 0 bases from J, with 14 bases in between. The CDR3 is CASSWSGAGSTDTQYF. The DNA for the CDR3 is TGTGCCAGCAGTTGGTCGGGAGCGGGCAGCACAGATACGCAGTATTTT.

CDR3 protein: CASSVSDGRTAGANVLTF. The DNA of the CDR3 is TGTGCCAGCAGTGTGTCCGACGGTCGGACGGCTGGGGCCAACGTCCTGACTTTC. The gene calls are TRBV2 and TRBJ2-6, with D hard to call. Germline V gene sequence: CDR1 SNHLY, CDR2 FYNNEI. The CDR3 is 18 residues long. V was clipped by 4 bases and J by 2 bases, with 18 bases between them.

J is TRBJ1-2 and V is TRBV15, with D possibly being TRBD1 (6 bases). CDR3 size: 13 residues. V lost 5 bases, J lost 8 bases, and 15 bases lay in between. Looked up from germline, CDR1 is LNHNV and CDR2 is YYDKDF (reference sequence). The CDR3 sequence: CATSVSQGLGYTF. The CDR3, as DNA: TGTGCCACCAGCGTATCACAGGGACTCGGCTACACCTTC. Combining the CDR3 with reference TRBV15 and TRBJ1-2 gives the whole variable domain DAMVIQNPRYQVTQFGKPVTLSCSQTLNHNVMYWYQQKSSQAPKLLFHYYDKDFNNEADTPDNFQSRRPNTSFCFLDIRSPGLGDTAMYLCATSVSQGLGYTFGSGTRLTVV.

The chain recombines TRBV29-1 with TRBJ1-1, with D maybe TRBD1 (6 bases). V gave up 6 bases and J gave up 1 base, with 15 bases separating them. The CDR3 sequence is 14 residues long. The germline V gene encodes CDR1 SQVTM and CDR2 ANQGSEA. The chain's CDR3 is CSVGTLSGNTEAFF. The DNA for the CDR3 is TGCAGCGTCGGGACACTTTCCGGGAACACTGAAGCTTTCTTT.

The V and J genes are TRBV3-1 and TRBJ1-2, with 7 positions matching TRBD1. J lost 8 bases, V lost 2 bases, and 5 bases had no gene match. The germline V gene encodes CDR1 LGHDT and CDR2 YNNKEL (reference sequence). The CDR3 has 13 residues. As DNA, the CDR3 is TGTGCCAGCAGCCAAACAGGGGCGAGGGGCTACACCTTC. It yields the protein CASSQTGARGYTF.

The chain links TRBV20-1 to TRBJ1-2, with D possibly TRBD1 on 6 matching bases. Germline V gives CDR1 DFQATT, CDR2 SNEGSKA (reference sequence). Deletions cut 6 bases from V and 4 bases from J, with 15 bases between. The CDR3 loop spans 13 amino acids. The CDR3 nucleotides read TGCAGTGCGCATACCAGGGGTGGCTATGGCTACACCTTC. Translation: CSAHTRGGYGYTF.

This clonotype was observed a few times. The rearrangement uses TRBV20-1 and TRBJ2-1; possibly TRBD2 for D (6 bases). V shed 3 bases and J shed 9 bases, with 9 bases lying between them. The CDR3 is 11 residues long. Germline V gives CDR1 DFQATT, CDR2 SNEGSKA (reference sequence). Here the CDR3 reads CSASIAAEQFF. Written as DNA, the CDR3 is TGCAGTGCTAGTATAGCGGCTGAGCAGTTCTTC.

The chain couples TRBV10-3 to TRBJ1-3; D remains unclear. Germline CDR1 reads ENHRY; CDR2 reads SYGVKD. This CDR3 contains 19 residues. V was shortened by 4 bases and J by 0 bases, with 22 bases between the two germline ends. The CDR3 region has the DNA TGTGCCATCAGTGGAGCGGGTCAGCCTAGAACCTCCTCTGGAAACACCATATATTTT. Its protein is CAISGAGQPRTSSGNTIYF.

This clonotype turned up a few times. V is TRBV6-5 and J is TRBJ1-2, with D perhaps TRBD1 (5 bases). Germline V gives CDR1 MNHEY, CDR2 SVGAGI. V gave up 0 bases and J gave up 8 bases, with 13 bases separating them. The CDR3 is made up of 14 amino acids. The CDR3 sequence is CASSYSSWGDGYTF. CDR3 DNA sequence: TGTGCCAGCAGTTACTCGAGCTGGGGCGACGGCTACACCTTC.

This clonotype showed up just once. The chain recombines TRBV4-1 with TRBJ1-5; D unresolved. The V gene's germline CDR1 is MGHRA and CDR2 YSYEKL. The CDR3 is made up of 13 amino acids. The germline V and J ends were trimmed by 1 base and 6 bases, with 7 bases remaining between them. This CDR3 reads CASSQGVAQPQHF. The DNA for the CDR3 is TGCGCCAGCAGCCAAGGCGTGGCTCAGCCCCAGCATTTT.

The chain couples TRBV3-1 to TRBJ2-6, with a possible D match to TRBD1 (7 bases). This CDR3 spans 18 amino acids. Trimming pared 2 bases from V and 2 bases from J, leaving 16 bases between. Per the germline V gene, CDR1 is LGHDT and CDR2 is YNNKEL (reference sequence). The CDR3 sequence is CASSQSRGGGPGANVLTF. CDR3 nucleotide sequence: TGTGCCAGCAGCCAATCTCGTGGAGGGGGCCCTGGGGCCAACGTCCTGACTTTC.

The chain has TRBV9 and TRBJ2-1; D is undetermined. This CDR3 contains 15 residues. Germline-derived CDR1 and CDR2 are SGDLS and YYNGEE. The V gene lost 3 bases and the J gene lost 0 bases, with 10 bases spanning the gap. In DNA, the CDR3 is TGTGCCAGCAGCGCTACTAAAAGCTCCTACAATGAGCAGTTCTTC. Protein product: CASSATKSSYNEQFF.

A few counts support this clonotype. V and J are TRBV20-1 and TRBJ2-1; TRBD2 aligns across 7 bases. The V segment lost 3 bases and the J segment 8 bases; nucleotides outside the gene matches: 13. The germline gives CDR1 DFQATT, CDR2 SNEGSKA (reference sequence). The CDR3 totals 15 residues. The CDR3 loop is CSARWFASRGDEQFF. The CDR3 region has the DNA TGCAGTGCTAGGTGGTTTGCTAGTCGGGGGGATGAGCAGTTCTTC.

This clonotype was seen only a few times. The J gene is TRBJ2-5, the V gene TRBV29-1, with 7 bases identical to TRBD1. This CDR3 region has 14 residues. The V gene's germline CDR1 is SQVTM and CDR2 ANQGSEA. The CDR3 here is CSLLPLDREETQYF. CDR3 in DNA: TGCAGTTTGCTTCCACTTGACAGGGAAGAGACCCAGTACTTC. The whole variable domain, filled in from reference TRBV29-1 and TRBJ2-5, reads SAVISQKPSRDICQRGTSLTIQCQVDSQVTMMFWYRQQPGQSLTLIATANQGSEATYESGFVIDKFPISRPNLTFSTLTVSNMSPEDSSIYLCSLLPLDREETQYFGPGTRLLVL.

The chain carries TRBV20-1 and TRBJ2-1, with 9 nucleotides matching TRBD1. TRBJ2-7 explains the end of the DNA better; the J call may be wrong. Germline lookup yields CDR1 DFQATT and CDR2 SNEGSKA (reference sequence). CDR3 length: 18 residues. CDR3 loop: CSARDPTGGMKPYNEQYF. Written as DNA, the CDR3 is TGCAGTGCTAGAGATCCGACAGGGGGTATGAAGCCTTACAATGAGCAGTACTTC.

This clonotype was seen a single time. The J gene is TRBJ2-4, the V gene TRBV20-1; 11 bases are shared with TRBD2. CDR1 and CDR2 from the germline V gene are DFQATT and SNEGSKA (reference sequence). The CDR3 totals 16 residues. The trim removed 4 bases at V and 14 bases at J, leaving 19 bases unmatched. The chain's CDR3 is CSATLRLAGGSYEKYF. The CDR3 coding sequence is TGCAGTGCTACTCTCCGGCTAGCGGGGGGCTCCTACGAGAAGTACTTC.

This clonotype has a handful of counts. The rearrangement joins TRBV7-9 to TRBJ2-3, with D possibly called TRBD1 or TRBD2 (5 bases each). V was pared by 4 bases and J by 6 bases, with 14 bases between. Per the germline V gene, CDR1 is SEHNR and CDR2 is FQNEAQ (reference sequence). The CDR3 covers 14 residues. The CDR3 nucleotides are TGTGCCAGCAGCTCCTTGGGGGTCACGGATACGCAGTATTTT. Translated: CASSSLGVTDTQYF.

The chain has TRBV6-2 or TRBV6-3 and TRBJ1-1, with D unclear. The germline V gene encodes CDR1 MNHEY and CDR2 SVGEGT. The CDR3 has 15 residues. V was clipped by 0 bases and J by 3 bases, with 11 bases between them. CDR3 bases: TGTGCCAGCAGTTACTCTAGGCAGGACGACACTGAAGCTTTCTTT. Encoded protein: CASSYSRQDDTEAFF.

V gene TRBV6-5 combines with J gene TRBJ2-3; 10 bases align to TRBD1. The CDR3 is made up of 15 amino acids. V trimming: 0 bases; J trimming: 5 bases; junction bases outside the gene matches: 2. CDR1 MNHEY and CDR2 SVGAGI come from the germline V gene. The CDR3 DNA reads TGTGCCAGCAGTTACTCGTGGACAGGGGGAGATACGCAGTATTTT. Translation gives CASSYSWTGGDTQYF.

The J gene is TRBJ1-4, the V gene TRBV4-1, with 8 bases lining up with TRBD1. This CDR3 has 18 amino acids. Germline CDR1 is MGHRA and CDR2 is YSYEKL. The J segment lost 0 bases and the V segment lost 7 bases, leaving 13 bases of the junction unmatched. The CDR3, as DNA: TGCGCCAGCACCCCAGGGGGCCTCTCTACCCCAACTAATGAAAAACTGTTTTTT. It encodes CASTPGGLSTPTNEKLFF.

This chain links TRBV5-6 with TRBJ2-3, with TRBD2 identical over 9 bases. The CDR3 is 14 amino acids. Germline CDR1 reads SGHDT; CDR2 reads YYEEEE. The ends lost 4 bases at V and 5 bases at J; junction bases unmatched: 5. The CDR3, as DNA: TGTGCCAGCAGCCGGACTAGCGAGGTAGATACGCAGTATTTT. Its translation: CASSRTSEVDTQYF.

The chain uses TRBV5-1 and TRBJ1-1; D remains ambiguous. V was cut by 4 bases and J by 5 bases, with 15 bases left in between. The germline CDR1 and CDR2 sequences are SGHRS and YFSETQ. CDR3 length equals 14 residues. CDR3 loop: CASSPKGWATEAFF. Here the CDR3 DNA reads TGCGCCAGCAGCCCTAAGGGCTGGGCGACTGAAGCTTTCTTT.

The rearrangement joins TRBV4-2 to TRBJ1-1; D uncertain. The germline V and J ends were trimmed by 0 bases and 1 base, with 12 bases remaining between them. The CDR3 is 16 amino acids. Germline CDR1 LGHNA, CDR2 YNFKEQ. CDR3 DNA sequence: TGTGCCAGCAGCCAAGATCTCGGTTTCGCGAACACTGAAGCTTTCTTT. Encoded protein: CASSQDLGFANTEAFF.

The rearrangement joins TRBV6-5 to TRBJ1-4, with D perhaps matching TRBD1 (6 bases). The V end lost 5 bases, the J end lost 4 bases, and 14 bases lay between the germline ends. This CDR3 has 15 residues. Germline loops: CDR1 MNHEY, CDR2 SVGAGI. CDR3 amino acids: CASSQNRVFNEKLFF. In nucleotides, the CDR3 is TGTGCCAGCAGTCAAAACAGGGTGTTTAATGAAAAACTGTTTTTT.

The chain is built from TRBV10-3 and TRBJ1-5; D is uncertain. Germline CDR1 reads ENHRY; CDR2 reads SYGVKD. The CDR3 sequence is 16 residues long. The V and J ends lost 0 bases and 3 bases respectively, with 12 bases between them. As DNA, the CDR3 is TGTGCCATCAGTGAGTCGATAGCCAGAGACAATCAGCCCCAGCATTTT. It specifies CAISESIARDNQPQHF.

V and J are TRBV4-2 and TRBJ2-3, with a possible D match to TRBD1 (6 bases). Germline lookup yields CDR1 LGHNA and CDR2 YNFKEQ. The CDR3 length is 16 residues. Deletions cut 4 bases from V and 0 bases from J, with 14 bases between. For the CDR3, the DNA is TGTGCCAGCAGCCGGTGGACAGACACAAGCACAGATACGCAGTATTTT. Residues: CASSRWTDTSTDTQYF.